The T cell receptor (beta chain) under discussion was sequenced for a study of shared clonotypes between healthy human individuals. Naive CD8 cells, CD45RO-negative and positively selected for CCR7, excluded terminally differentiated effector memory CD45RA+ cells. This CDR3 is 16 amino acids long. Germline assignment: CDR1 GTSNPN and CDR2 SVGIG (reference sequence). V shed 1 base and J shed 0 bases, with 14 bases lying between them. This table comes from immunoSEQ multiplex PCR, and its TCRdb copy is limited to in-frame clones, with some not included. The sample contains about 2 million clones, about 95% of which appear only once.

The sequence was collected from a man aged 18 to 29 in good health. The specimen sequenced was naive CD8+ T cells sorted from blood. V and J are TRBV30 and TRBJ2-3, with D maybe TRBD1 (6 bases). The CDR3 protein is CAWSDPYRESTDTQYF. CDR3 DNA sequence: TGTGCCTGGAGTGATCCCTACAGGGAGAGCACAGATACGCAGTATTTT.